One sample yielded the 26 T cell receptor beta chains listed below, sequenced in a study of blood T cell repertoires in COVID-19. Using immunoSEQ multiplex PCR, the repertoire was profiled, and TCRdb retains in-frame clones only, with some absent. This table holds around 150,000 clones, 77% found once. The sample consisted of peripheral blood. The receptors originated from a woman aged 50 to 60 with active or convalescent COVID-19.

The CDR3 bases are TGTGCCAGCAGTTACTCGATAACTTACGAGCAGTACTTC. The encoded protein is CASSYSITYEQYF. This rearrangement joins TRBV6-6 to TRBJ2-7; D ambiguous. The germline V gene has CDR1 MNHNY and CDR2 SVGAGI (reference sequence). CDR3 length: 13 residues. V was clipped by 0 bases and J by 4 bases, with 7 bases between them.

CDR3 in DNA: TGTGCCAGCAGCCATGACAGGAACGAGCAGTACTTC. Protein sequence: CASSHDRNEQYF. This rearrangement joins TRBV11-1 to TRBJ2-7; tentatively, D is TRBD1 (6 bases). Trimming stripped 5 bases from V and 5 bases from J, with 10 bases between. Germline assignment: CDR1 SGHAT and CDR2 FQDESV (reference sequence). This CDR3 contains 12 residues.

The chain has TRBV11-2 and TRBJ2-7; 9 bases are shared with TRBD2. Trimming at V came to 0 bases and at J to 4 bases, leaving 10 bases not matched to a gene. Germline CDR1 SGHAT, CDR2 FQNNGV. CDR3 length: 17 residues. CDR3 in amino acids: CASSLDGPGSGGYEQYF. Here the CDR3 DNA reads TGTGCCAGCAGCTTAGACGGGCCGGGCAGCGGGGGGTACGAGCAGTACTTC.

The V and J genes are TRBV7-2 and TRBJ2-5; 10 nucleotides line up with TRBD2. V shed 0 bases and J 2 bases; nucleotides not matched to a gene: 3. CDR3 length: 16 amino acids. From germline, CDR1 is SGHTA and CDR2 FQGNSA. The CDR3 sequence is CASSLAGAGGQETQYF. Here the CDR3 DNA reads TGTGCCAGCAGCTTAGCGGGAGCGGGGGGGCAAGAGACCCAGTACTTC.

V gene TRBV29-1 combines with J gene TRBJ1-1; tentatively, D is TRBD1 (6 bases). Germline V gene lookup returns CDR1 SQVTM and CDR2 ANQGSEA. Deletions cut 0 bases from V and 1 base from J, with 15 bases between. There are 16 residues in the CDR3. CDR3 loop: CSVEEGAVRGNTEAFF. The CDR3 region has the DNA TGCAGCGTTGAAGAGGGGGCAGTGAGGGGGAACACTGAAGCTTTCTTT.

This clone was seen only a few times. The chain carries TRBV2 and TRBJ1-1, with D perhaps TRBD1 (6 bases). The CDR3 sequence is 14 residues long. V was pared by 3 bases and J by 2 bases, with 10 bases between. From germline, CDR1 is SNHLY and CDR2 FYNNEI. The CDR3 DNA sequence: TGTGCCAGCAGTGATTTGGACAGCAACACTGAAGCTTTCTTT. Protein: CASSDLDSNTEAFF.

J is TRBJ1-4 and V is TRBV11-1, with D uncertain. In germline, CDR1 is SGHAT, CDR2 FQDESV (reference sequence). This CDR3 comprises 14 residues. Trimming stripped 5 bases from V and 0 bases from J, with 7 bases between. CDR3 coding DNA: TGTGCCAGCAGCAAACAGACAACTAATGAAAAACTGTTTTTT. This gives the protein CASSKQTTNEKLFF.

This chain connects TRBV2 to TRBJ1-6; D is unresolved. The V and J ends lost 2 bases and 10 bases respectively, with 9 bases between them. Germline V gene data show CDR1 as SNHLY and CDR2 as FYNNEI. The CDR3 length is 13 residues. The CDR3 protein is CASSERGESPLHF. DNA of the CDR3: TGTGCCAGCAGTGAAAGAGGAGAATCACCCCTCCACTTT.

There are a few counts of this clone. This chain joins TRBV20-1 and TRBJ1-1; D might be TRBD1 (6 bases). V lost 3 bases, J lost 1 base, and 18 bases lay in between. CDR3 length equals 16 residues. Germline CDR1 DFQATT, CDR2 SNEGSKA (reference sequence). The CDR3 region is CSASRLGQIWNTEAFF. CDR3 DNA: TGCAGTGCTAGTCGACTCGGACAGATATGGAACACTGAAGCTTTCTTT.

DNA of the CDR3: TGTGCCATCAGTGAGACCGAGAACAGAGCCTACAATGAGCAGTTCTTC. This encodes CAISETENRAYNEQFF. The chain is built from TRBV10-3 and TRBJ2-1; D is uncertain. Between the trimmed V and J ends, which lost 2 bases and 2 bases, there was a span of 13 bases. The CDR3 is 16 residues long. Germline CDR1 ENHRY, CDR2 SYGVKD.

This clone was picked up one time. The chain has TRBV7-8 and TRBJ2-1, with TRBD2 matching over 9 bases. CDR3 length: 16 amino acids. Unmatched junction bases numbered 10, after V lost 6 bases and J lost 4 bases. The germline CDR1 and CDR2 sequences are SGHVS and FQNEAQ. CDR3 region: CASRLAPSGTYNEQFF. CDR3 DNA sequence: TGTGCCAGCAGACTAGCCCCTAGCGGGACTTACAATGAGCAGTTCTTC.

The V gene is TRBV12-5, the J gene TRBJ2-7; 9 bases map to TRBD1. The CDR3 sequence is 17 residues long. Germline CDR1 is LGHNT and CDR2 is FRNRAP. V was clipped by 0 bases and J by 3 bases; unmatched bases: 9. CDR3 bases: TGTGCTAGTGGTTTGGTACGGGGGGACAGGGTGCTCTACGAGCAGTACTTC. It is translated as CASGLVRGDRVLYEQYF.

Only a few counts were recorded for this clone. The rearrangement links TRBV7-2 to TRBJ1-6, with 10 bases identical to TRBD1. Germline V CDR1 and CDR2: SGHTA, FQGNSA. J was trimmed by 13 bases and V by 5 bases; bases with no gene match: 8. The CDR3 extends over 14 amino acids. CDR3 loop: CASSPRDRGAPLHF. The CDR3, as DNA: TGTGCCAGCAGCCCCCGGGACAGGGGAGCCCCCCTCCACTTT.

In its sample, this clone was seen once. V usage is TRBV6-5 and J usage is TRBJ2-2; D is undetermined. This CDR3 comprises 15 residues. V was clipped by 8 bases and J by 5 bases, with 18 bases between them. Germline CDR1 is MNHEY and CDR2 is SVGAGI. CDR3 amino acids: CASLEMLQFTGELFF. The CDR3, as DNA: TGTGCCAGCTTGGAAATGCTACAGTTTACCGGGGAGCTGTTTTTT.

The V gene is TRBV10-3, the J gene TRBJ2-7, with TRBD1 matching over 8 bases. Germline CDR1 ENHRY, CDR2 SYGVKD. This CDR3 is 12 amino acids long. With 11 bases clipped from V and 3 bases from J, the junction kept 6 bases outside the gene matches. CDR3 amino acids: CASRDRSYEQYF. The CDR3 nucleotides are TGTGCCTCACGGGACAGGAGCTACGAGCAGTACTTC.

V gene TRBV19 combines with J gene TRBJ1-2; 9 bases map to TRBD1. There are 15 residues in the CDR3. V shed 1 base, J shed 6 bases, and the junction held 6 bases outside the gene matches. Per germline, CDR1 LNHDA and CDR2 SQIVND (reference sequence). The CDR3 region has the DNA TGTGCCAGTAGTATAGTCGGGACAGGGAGCGATGGCTACACCTTC. This codes for CASSIVGTGSDGYTF.

The CDR3 sequence: CASSDRGSVIRETQYF. In nucleotides, the CDR3 is TGTGCCAGCAGCGACAGGGGCTCGGTTATTCGAGAGACCCAGTACTTC. The rearrangement joins TRBV5-4 to TRBJ2-5, with 8 bases matching TRBD1. After removal of 4 bases from V and 4 bases from J, the junction contained 12 bases not matched to a gene. Germline CDR1 is SGHNT and CDR2 is YYREEE (reference sequence). The CDR3 length is 16 residues.

This chain links TRBV6-2 or TRBV6-3 with TRBJ2-3; TRBD2 aligns across 7 bases. Unmatched junction bases numbered 10, after V lost 5 bases and J lost 2 bases. Germline CDR1 is MNHEY and CDR2 is SVGEGT. The length of the CDR3 is 16 residues. The CDR3 loop reads CASSPDRGRATDTQYF. DNA of the CDR3: TGTGCCAGCAGTCCAGATCGGGGGAGGGCCACAGATACGCAGTATTTT.

The V call is TRBV7-9, the J call TRBJ2-1; D may be TRBD1 (5 bases). This CDR3 is 15 amino acids long. Trimming removed 1 base from V and 10 bases from J, with 17 bases in between. Looked up from germline, CDR1 is SEHNR and CDR2 is FQNEAQ (reference sequence). The CDR3 protein is CASSLGGSDFDEQFF. The DNA of the CDR3 is TGTGCCAGCAGCTTAGGGGGCAGCGATTTCGACGAGCAGTTCTTC. Complete variable domain (other parts from reference TRBV7-9 and TRBJ2-1): DTGVSQNPRHKITKRGQNVTFRCDPISEHNRLYWYRQTLGQGPEFLTYFQNEAQLEKSRLLSDRFSAERPKGSFSTLEIQRTEQGDSAMYLCASSLGGSDFDEQFFGPGTRLTVL.

The CDR3 coding sequence is TGTGCCAGCAGAGGGCTAGCTCTGAGCTCCTACGAGCAGTACTTC. This encodes CASRGLALSSYEQYF. The rearrangement links TRBV6-5 to TRBJ2-7; a possible D gene is TRBD2 (5 bases). Deletions cut 6 bases from V and 0 bases from J, with 15 bases between. Germline assignment: CDR1 MNHEY and CDR2 SVGAGI. The CDR3 spans 15 residues.

The V and J genes are TRBV5-4 and TRBJ2-3; 8 bases agree with TRBD2. There are 17 residues in the CDR3. In germline, CDR1 is SGHNT, CDR2 YYREEE (reference sequence). With 0 bases clipped from V and 2 bases from J, the junction kept 8 bases outside the gene matches. CDR3 coding DNA: TGTGCCAGCAGCTTGGAGGGCGGGGGGTCTTTCACAGATACGCAGTATTTT. This sequence encodes CASSLEGGGSFTDTQYF.

This clone is a singleton in its sample. V and J are TRBV19 and TRBJ1-5; 9 bases align to TRBD1. This CDR3 is built from 14 residues. With V trimmed by 7 bases and J by 4 bases, 5 bases remained unmatched. Germline-derived CDR1 and CDR2 are LNHDA and SQIVND (reference sequence). CDR3 loop: CASTSGQGNQPQHF. The CDR3 nucleotides read TGTGCCAGTACCTCAGGACAGGGGAATCAGCCCCAGCATTTT.

The chain uses TRBV4-2 and TRBJ2-7, with D possibly matching TRBD2 (5 bases). V was shortened by 4 bases and J by 7 bases, with 26 bases between the two germline ends. This CDR3 has 17 amino acids. The germline CDR1 and CDR2 sequences are LGHNA and YNFKEQ. In DNA, the CDR3 is TGTGCCAGCAGCCCCCGTGGGATAGCGACCGAGAGGTTGGAGCAGTACTTC. It encodes CASSPRGIATERLEQYF.

The chain is built from TRBV2 and TRBJ1-1; no definite D call. With 6 bases removed from V and 6 bases from J, the gap between germline ends came to 11 bases. Germline loops: CDR1 SNHLY, CDR2 FYNNEI. This CDR3 is 12 amino acids long. CDR3 region: CASRGDRSEAFF. For the CDR3, the DNA is TGTGCCAGCAGGGGAGACCGCTCTGAAGCTTTCTTT.

CDR3 coding DNA: TGTGCCAGCAGCGTAGGGACTAGCGGGGCGGAGACCCAGTACTTC. As protein: CASSVGTSGAETQYF. V and J are TRBV9 and TRBJ2-5, with TRBD2 matching over 12 bases. CDR3 size: 15 residues. V trimming: 0 bases; J trimming: 5 bases; junction bases outside the gene matches: 2. Germline CDR1 is SGDLS and CDR2 is YYNGEE.

This clone was detected a few times. The V and J genes are TRBV6-2 or TRBV6-3 and TRBJ1-5, with 8 bases identical to TRBD1. CDR3 length equals 16 residues. Germline V gene data show CDR1 as MNHEY and CDR2 as SVGEGT. With 5 bases clipped from V and 6 bases from J, the junction kept 12 bases outside the gene matches. CDR3 DNA: TGTGCCAGCAGTACGAACGGGCCAGGGGGCACTCAGCCCCAGCATTTT. It specifies CASSTNGPGGTQPQHF.